The present entry profiles one TCR beta chain with its context. There is no known antigen for this receptor. No much larger clone is present one base from it, and per-base qualities are unavailable. TCRbeta CDR3 regions were amplified from genomic DNA by means of the immunoSEQ Assay, a bias-controlled multiplex PCR. The paper's processing steps were these. The number of nucleated cells in each sample was estimated from the amplification of reference gene primers within the assay. Sequence reads were collapsed and filtered to measure the absolute abundance of every unique TCRbeta CDR3 rearrangement. For each sample, productive Simpson clonality was calculated by taking the square root of Simpson's diversity index across productive rearrangements. TCRdb carries this immuneACCESS record with in-frame sequences only. Its versions omit some clonotypes, under half of them owing to an unresolved V gene in the studies checked, with the rest unexplained. D and trimming were read from the DNA, whereas the V and J calls and clone size are those reported in that table. For this sample there are about 140,000 clones; more than 70% appear just once. Of the sample, about 5.5% is held by the ten largest clones.

This sample is part of a study of blood T cell repertoires in COVID-19 (dated by TCRdb to the early 2020s). Broadly, across the study: Samples from collaborators originated in the United States, Italy and Spain and spanned both the acute and convalescent phases of COVID-19. The material from the prospective study consisted of cDNA or gDNA derived from T cells, B-cell-depleted T cells, or PBMCs. The dataset comprised deeply sampled blood TCRbeta repertoires from subjects exposed to, actively infected with, or recovered from COVID-19. The repertoires were released in a freely available public database intended as a resource for research on the immune response to SARS-CoV-2. The samples were drawn from the first 160 participants of the ongoing ImmuneRACE study and from some 1,300 subjects provided by 6 global collaborators. Nearly every sample came with metadata listing a de-identified subject ID, COVID-19 status, age in years and sex. Where available, HLA class I and class II types were taken from metadata supplied by the sample provider and were not determined by assay-based typing. The paper as a whole reports these results and caveats: How much clinical and demographic metadata was included differed by source and by participant, and the metadata was provided uncurated.

Sequences SGHKS (CDR1) and YYEKEE (CDR2) are obtained from the germline V gene (reference sequence). From the cysteine through the phenylalanine, the CDR3 covers 15 amino acids. The kept DNA is CDR3 alone, 45 bases in frame from the first base. V is cut by 0 bases and J by 0 bases, and the space between the germline ends is 10 bases. In the prospective study, participants were about 18 to 95 years old, resided in about two dozen geographic areas of the United States, and were enrolled through a virtual design. To assign participants to cohorts, the prospective study relied on clinical history that participants themselves reported in a screening survey and a study questionnaire. Each participant in the prospective study had whole blood, serum and a nasopharyngeal or oropharyngeal swab collected by mobile phlebotomists. Additional blood draws and questionnaires over an approximately 2-month period could optionally be provided by prospective study participants. Before DNA extraction, blood samples from the prospective study were shipped at room temperature or frozen.

The chain links TRBV5-5 with TRBJ2-7; the D gene remains uncertain. Sequencing was carried out using PBMCs or T cells enriched from blood (not recorded which). The sequence was collected from a man aged 40-49 years with acute COVID-19. The sequence in DNA is TGTGCCAGCAGCTTGGCGCAGGTACCCTCCTACGAGCAGTACTTC. Translated, it gives CASSLAQVPSYEQYF.